This record looks at one TCR beta chain sequence and its context. What it binds is unknown. Other nucleotide sequences from this sample produce the same CDR3. All of the donors resided in Nashville, Tennessee, and each was a Caucasian adult. The run depth of the assay was deep. In the study's own analysis: ImmunoSEQ yielded junction-only sequences lacking quality scores, so filtering differed. Some clones are missing from TCRdb's copy, which holds only in-frame ones; the method was immunoSEQ multiplex PCR. V and J calls and clone size are given by that table; D and trimming were obtained from the DNA. The sample records about 730,000 clones, approximately 72% being singletons. The CDR3 runs to 13 residues. Germline values: CDR1 GTSNPN, CDR2 SVGIG (reference sequence). V was pared by 3 bases and J by 0 bases, with 7 bases between. This entry belongs to a study of shared clonotypes between healthy human individuals. Study-level findings and limits: Among the subsets, naive ones generally showed larger estimated richness than memory ones.

The sequenced sample was memory CD4+ T cells sorted from blood. Subset here: CD45RA-negative fraction. This TCR was sampled from a woman aged 25 to 39 in good health. The rearrangement joins TRBV30 to TRBJ2-3, with D perhaps TRBD2 (5 bases). CDR3 DNA sequence: TGTGCCTGGAGCGGCGGGAGCACAGATACGCAGTATTTT. Amino acid sequence: CAWSGGSTDTQYF.